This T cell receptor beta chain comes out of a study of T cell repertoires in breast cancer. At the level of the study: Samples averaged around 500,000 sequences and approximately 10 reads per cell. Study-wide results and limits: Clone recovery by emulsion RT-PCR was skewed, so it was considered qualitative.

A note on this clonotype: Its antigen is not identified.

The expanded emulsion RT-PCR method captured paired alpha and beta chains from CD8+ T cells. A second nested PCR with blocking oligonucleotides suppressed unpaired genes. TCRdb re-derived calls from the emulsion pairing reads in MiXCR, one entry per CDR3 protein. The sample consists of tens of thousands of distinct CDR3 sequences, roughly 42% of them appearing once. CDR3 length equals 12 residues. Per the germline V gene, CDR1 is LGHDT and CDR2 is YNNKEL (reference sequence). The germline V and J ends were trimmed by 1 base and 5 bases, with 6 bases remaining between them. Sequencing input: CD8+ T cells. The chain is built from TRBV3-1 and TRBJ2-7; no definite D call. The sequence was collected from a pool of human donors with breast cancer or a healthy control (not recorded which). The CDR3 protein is CASSQVIHEQYF. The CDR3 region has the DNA TGTGCCAGCAGCCAAGTCATCCACGAGCAGTACTTC.